This TCR beta chain was captured by sequencing in a study of CD8+ T cells in alopecia areata. Study as a whole: Treated patients took oral tofacitinib at 5 to 10 mg twice daily.

The study's findings and limits: Although TCR sharing was seen in mice, sharing across patients was less clear, possibly for HLA-related reasons. The study also sequences resident alphabeta T cells of normal skin in scalp samples.

Concerning this clone itself: Its cognate antigen is unknown.

RNA was extracted and reverse transcribed into cDNA as the sequencing template. Assay: immunoSEQ multiplex PCR; the TCRdb copy retains only in-frame clones and omits some. The table records 200,000 or so clones, about 60% of them present only once. Peripheral blood, together with lesional scalp punch biopsies, was collected from alopecia areata patients. This sample comprised CD4+ T cells sorted from blood, obtained at week 0. This TCR was sampled from a human donor with alopecia areata.

CDR3 residues: CSGWTSGGFSEQFF. In DNA, the CDR3 is TGCAGCGGATGGACTAGCGGAGGTTTTTCTGAGCAGTTCTTC. The chain joins TRBV29-1 to TRBJ2-1; 10 nucleotides line up with TRBD2. The J segment lost 9 bases and the V segment lost 7 bases, leaving 12 bases of the junction unmatched. CDR3 length: 14 amino acids. Germline CDR1 is SQVTM and CDR2 is ANQGSEA.